These 15 T cell receptor beta chains were sequenced from one sample in a study of blood T cells in healthy people across ages. With a J-beta primer mix and a sample-barcoded 5' primer, a second PCR ran about 6 to 11 cycles. One entry per CDR3 protein, called by TCRdb with MiXCR from the 5' RACE reads. In the table there are 750,000 or so distinct CDR3 sequences, 25% of which are singletons. These same data were also listed under a study on T cells of mothers and their children.

The sample taken for sequencing was blood. These receptors were taken from a boy between 10 and 17 years old in good health.

This chain links TRBV12-3 or TRBV12-4 with TRBJ1-1; D remains ambiguous. Deletions cut 2 bases from V and 9 bases from J, with 13 bases between. CDR3 length: 13 residues. As DNA, the CDR3 is TGTGCCAGCAGTTTAAGGGTCTGGGAGCAAGCTTTCTTT. It yields the protein CASSLRVWEQAFF.

CDR3 coding DNA: TGTGCCAGCAGCCAAGGAGAGGGGCCAGGGTCCGAGCAGTACTTC. Protein product: CASSQGEGPGSEQYF. This chain connects TRBV3-1 to TRBJ2-5; the D gene could be TRBD1 or TRBD2 (5 bases each). The better agreement between TRBJ2-7 and the DNA end casts doubt on the J call. CDR3 length equals 15 residues. From germline, CDR1 is LGHDT and CDR2 YNNKEL (reference sequence).

This clonotype has only a few counts. The chain joins TRBV9 to TRBJ1-4, with D hard to call. The CDR3 length is 15 residues. Looked up from germline, CDR1 is SGDLS and CDR2 is YYNGEE. Trimming left V 4 bases short and J 3 bases short, with 13 bases between. The CDR3 sequence is CASSRQVFPNEKLFF. CDR3 sequence (DNA): TGTGCCAGCAGCCGCCAGGTGTTTCCTAATGAAAAACTGTTTTTT.

In its sample, this clonotype was seen many times. The rearrangement uses TRBV29-1 and TRBJ2-1; D is perhaps TRBD2 (5 bases). This CDR3 spans 12 amino acids. V lost 6 bases and J 3 bases, leaving 9 bases between the germline ends. Germline V gene data show CDR1 as SQVTM and CDR2 as ANQGSEA. CDR3 coding DNA: TGCAGCGTGGACCGGGGCTACAATGAGCAGTTCTTC. This gives the protein CSVDRGYNEQFF.

The chain recombines TRBV7-8 with TRBJ2-6; 7 nucleotides align to TRBD1. Trimming removed 5 bases from V and 4 bases from J; junction bases left unmatched: 8. CDR3 length equals 16 residues. Germline V gene sequence: CDR1 SGHVS, CDR2 FQNEAQ. The CDR3 DNA sequence: TGTGCCAGCAGCCCCAGACAGGGCCAAGGGGCCAACGTCCTGACTTTC. This encodes CASSPRQGQGANVLTF.

V usage is TRBV5-6 and J usage is TRBJ2-7, with 9 bases lining up with TRBD2. The CDR3 contains 15 residues. Germline loops: CDR1 SGHDT, CDR2 YYEEEE. The V segment lost 4 bases and the J segment 2 bases; nucleotides outside the gene matches: 7. This CDR3 is CASSPPGGRAYEQYF. The CDR3 DNA reads TGTGCCAGCAGCCCACCTGGCGGGAGGGCCTACGAGCAGTACTTC.

This clonotype was counted at least ten times. The rearrangement joins TRBV27 to TRBJ2-5; weak D call: TRBD1 (6 bases). The better agreement between TRBJ2-7 and the DNA end casts doubt on the J call. Germline values: CDR1 MNHEY, CDR2 SMNVEV (reference sequence). The CDR3 covers 14 residues. CDR3 coding DNA: TGTGCCAGCAGTTTAGGGGGCAGTACCTACGAGCAGTACTTC. Amino acids: CASSLGGSTYEQYF.

This clonotype was picked up a small number of times. The rearrangement links TRBV5-5 to TRBJ2-1; 9 bases map to TRBD1. CDR1 and CDR2 from the germline V gene are SGHKS and YYEKEE (reference sequence). V shed 3 bases and J 7 bases; nucleotides not matched to a gene: 5. The CDR3 has 14 amino acids. The CDR3: CASSWGQGKNEQFF. In nucleotides, the CDR3 is TGTGCCAGCAGCTGGGGACAGGGAAAGAATGAGCAGTTCTTC.

This clonotype has a handful of counts. The V and J genes are TRBV10-3 and TRBJ2-7, with 7 positions matching TRBD1. Trimming took 5 bases from V and 5 from J; bases not matched to a gene: 6. Germline lookup yields CDR1 ENHRY and CDR2 SYGVKD. This CDR3 has 13 amino acids. The CDR3 DNA follows: TGTGCCATCAGTTCGGACAGGCTCAACGAGCAGTACTTC. Translated: CAISSDRLNEQYF.

This clonotype has more than one count but fewer than ten. The gene calls are TRBV5-1 and TRBJ2-3; no clear D. The V gene's germline CDR1 is SGHRS and CDR2 YFSETQ. V shed 1 base and J shed 2 bases, with 8 bases lying between them. The CDR3 covers 14 residues. The CDR3 bases are TGCGCCAGCAGCTTGACCCCGAACACAGATACGCAGTATTTT. This gives the protein CASSLTPNTDTQYF.

Comment on this clonotype: A read error may produce the germline difference seen at one junction end. The V call is TRBV3-1, the J call TRBJ2-5, with 14 bases lining up with TRBD2. Gene TRBJ2-1 matches the end of the DNA better, so the J call may be wrong. This CDR3 contains 15 residues. Germline CDR1 LGHDT, CDR2 YNNKEL (reference sequence). CDR3 sequence: CASRRGLAGVSEQFF. The CDR3 DNA sequence: TGCGCCAGCAGGCGGGGACTAGCGGGAGTGAGTGAGCAGTTCTTC.

This clonotype has more than one count but fewer than ten. This chain joins TRBV19 and TRBJ1-1, with 8 bases aligning to TRBD1. Germline CDR1 reads LNHDA; CDR2 reads SQIVND (reference sequence). The CDR3 runs 13 residues. The V and J ends lost 4 bases and 3 bases, in that order; junction bases with no gene match: 1. DNA for the CDR3: TGTGCCAGTAGTACGACAGGGGACACTGAAGCTTTCTTT. Amino acid sequence: CASSTTGDTEAFF.

The genes are TRBV20-1 and TRBJ1-1, with D possibly matching TRBD1 (5 bases). The germline gives CDR1 DFQATT, CDR2 SNEGSKA (reference sequence). V was clipped by 6 bases and J by 0 bases, with 11 bases between them. This CDR3 region has 13 residues. The CDR3, as DNA: TGCAGTGCCGGGGGGGTCGTGAACACTGAAGCTTTCTTT. As protein: CSAGGVVNTEAFF.

V and J are TRBV4-1 and TRBJ2-7; D unclear. Per the germline V gene, CDR1 is MGHRA and CDR2 is YSYEKL. The CDR3 consists of 10 residues. V was trimmed by 8 bases and J by 6 bases, leaving 8 bases between them. Here the CDR3 DNA reads TGCGCCAGCCGTTGGGGCGAGCAGTACTTC. Protein: CASRWGEQYF.

The V call is TRBV29-1, the J call TRBJ2-1, with D tentatively TRBD1 (6 bases). This CDR3 has 16 residues. Looked up from germline, CDR1 is SQVTM and CDR2 is ANQGSEA. The V gene lost 3 bases and the J gene lost 0 bases, with 15 bases spanning the gap. The DNA of the CDR3 is TGCAGCGTTGAGGGGAAGGACAGTAGCTCCTACAATGAGCAGTTCTTC. This sequence encodes CSVEGKDSSSYNEQFF.